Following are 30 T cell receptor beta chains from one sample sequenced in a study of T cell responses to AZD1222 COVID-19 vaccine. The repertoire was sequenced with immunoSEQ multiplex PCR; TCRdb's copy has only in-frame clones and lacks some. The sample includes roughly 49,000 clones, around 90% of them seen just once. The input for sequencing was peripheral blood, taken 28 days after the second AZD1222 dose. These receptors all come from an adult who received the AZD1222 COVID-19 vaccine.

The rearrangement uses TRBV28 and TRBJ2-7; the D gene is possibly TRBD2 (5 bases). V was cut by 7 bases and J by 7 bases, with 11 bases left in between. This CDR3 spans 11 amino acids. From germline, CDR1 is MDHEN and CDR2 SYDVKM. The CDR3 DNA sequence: TGTGCCAGCACCACTCCGGGGGAGCAGTACTTC. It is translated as CASTTPGEQYF.

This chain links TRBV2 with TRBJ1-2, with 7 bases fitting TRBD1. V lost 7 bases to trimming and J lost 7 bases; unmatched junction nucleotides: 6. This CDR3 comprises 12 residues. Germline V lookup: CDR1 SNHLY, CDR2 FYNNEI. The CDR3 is CASTLYRGGYTF. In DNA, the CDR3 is TGTGCCAGCACCCTATACAGGGGTGGCTACACCTTC.

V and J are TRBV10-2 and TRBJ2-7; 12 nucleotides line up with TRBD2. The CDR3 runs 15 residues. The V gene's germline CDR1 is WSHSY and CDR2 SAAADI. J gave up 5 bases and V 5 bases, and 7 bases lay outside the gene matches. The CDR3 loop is CASSYVLAGGDEQYF. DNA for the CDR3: TGCGCCAGCAGTTACGTGCTAGCGGGAGGGGACGAGCAGTACTTC.

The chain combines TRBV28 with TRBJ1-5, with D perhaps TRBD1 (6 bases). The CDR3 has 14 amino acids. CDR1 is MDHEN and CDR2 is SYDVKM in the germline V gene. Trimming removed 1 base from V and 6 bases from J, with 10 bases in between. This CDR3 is CASSLSGAIQPQHF. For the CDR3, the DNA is TGTGCCAGCAGTTTATCGGGGGCAATTCAGCCCCAGCATTTT.

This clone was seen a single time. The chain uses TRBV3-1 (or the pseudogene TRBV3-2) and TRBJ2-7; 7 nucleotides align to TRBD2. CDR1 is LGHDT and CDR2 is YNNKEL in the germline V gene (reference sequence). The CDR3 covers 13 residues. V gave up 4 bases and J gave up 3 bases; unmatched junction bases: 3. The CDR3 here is CASSRGRGYEQYF. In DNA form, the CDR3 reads TGTGCCAGCAGCCGAGGGAGGGGCTACGAGCAGTACTTC.

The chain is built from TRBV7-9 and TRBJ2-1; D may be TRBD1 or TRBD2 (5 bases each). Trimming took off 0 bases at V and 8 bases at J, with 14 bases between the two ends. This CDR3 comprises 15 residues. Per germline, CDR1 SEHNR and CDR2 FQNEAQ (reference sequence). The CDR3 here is CASSLARVGVDEQFF. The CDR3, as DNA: TGTGCCAGCAGCTTAGCCCGGGTGGGGGTGGATGAGCAGTTCTTC. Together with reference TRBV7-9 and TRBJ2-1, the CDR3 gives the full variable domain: DTGVSQNPRHKITKRGQNVTFRCDPISEHNRLYWYRQTLGQGPEFLTYFQNEAQLEKSRLLSDRFSAERPKGSFSTLEIQRTEQGDSAMYLCASSLARVGVDEQFFGPGTRLTVL.

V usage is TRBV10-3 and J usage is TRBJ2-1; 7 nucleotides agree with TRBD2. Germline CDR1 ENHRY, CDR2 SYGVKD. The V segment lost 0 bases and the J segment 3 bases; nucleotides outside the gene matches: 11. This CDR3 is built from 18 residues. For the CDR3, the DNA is TGTGCCATCAGTGAGTCGAGATCGTCACTAGCGAGCTACAATGAGCAGTTCTTC. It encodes CAISESRSSLASYNEQFF.

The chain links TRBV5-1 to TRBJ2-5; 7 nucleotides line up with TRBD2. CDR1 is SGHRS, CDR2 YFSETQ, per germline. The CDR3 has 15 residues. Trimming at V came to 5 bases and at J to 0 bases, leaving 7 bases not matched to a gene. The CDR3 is CASREGTTYQETQYF. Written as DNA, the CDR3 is TGCGCCAGCAGGGAGGGGACTACCTACCAAGAGACCCAGTACTTC.

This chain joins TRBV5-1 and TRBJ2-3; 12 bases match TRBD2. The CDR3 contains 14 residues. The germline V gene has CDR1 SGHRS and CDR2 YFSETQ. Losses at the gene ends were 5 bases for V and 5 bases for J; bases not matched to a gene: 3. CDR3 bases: TGCGCCAGCAGGACTAGCGGGAGAGGAGATACGCAGTATTTT. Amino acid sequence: CASRTSGRGDTQYF.

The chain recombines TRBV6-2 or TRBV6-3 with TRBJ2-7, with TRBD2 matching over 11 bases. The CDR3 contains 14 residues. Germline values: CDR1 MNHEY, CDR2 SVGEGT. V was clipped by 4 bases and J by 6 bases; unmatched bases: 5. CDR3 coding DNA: TGTGCCAGCAGTTTTACTAGCGGGAGTACCGAGCAGTACTTC. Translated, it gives CASSFTSGSTEQYF.

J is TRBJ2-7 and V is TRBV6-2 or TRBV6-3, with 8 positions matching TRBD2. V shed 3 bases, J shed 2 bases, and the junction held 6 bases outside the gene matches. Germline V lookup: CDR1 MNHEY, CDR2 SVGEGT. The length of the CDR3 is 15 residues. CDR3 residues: CASSYTGGRTYEQYF. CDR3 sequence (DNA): TGTGCCAGCAGTTATACTGGCGGGAGGACCTACGAGCAGTACTTC.

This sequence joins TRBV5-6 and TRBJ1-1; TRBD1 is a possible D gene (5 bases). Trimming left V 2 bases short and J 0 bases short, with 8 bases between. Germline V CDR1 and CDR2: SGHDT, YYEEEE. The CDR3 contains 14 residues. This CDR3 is CASSFGAMNTEAFF. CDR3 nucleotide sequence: TGTGCCAGCAGCTTTGGGGCCATGAACACTGAAGCTTTCTTT.

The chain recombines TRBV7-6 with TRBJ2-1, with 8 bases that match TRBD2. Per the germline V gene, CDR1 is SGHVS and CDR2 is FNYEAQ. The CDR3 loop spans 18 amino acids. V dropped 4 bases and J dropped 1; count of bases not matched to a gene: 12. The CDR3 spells CASSSGVAGTVSYNEQFF. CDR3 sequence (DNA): TGTGCCAGCAGCTCGGGGGTAGCGGGAACCGTTTCCTACAATGAGCAGTTCTTC. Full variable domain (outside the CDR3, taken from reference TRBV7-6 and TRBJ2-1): GAGVSQSPRYKVTKRGQDVALRCDPISGHVSLYWYRQALGQGPEFLTYFNYEAQQDKSGLPNDRFSAERPEGSISTLTIQRTEQRDSAMYRCASSSGVAGTVSYNEQFFGPGTRLTVL.

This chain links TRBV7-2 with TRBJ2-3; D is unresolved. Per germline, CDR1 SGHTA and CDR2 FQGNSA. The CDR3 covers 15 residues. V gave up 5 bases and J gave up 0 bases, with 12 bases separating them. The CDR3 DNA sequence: TGTGCCAGCAGCCCATGGTCTCCTAGCACAGATACGCAGTATTTT. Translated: CASSPWSPSTDTQYF. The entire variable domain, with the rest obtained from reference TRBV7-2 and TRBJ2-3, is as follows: GAGVSQSPSNKVTEKGKDVELRCDPISGHTALYWYRQSLGQGLEFLIYFQGNSAPDKSGLPSDRFSAERTGGSVSTLTIQRTQQEDSAVYLCASSPWSPSTDTQYFGPGTRLTVL.

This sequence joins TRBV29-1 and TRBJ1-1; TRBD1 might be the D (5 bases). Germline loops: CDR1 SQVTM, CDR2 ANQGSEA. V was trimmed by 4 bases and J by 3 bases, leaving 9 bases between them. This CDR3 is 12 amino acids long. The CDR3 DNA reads TGCAGCGTTGCGCAGGGTCACACTGAAGCTTTCTTT. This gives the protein CSVAQGHTEAFF. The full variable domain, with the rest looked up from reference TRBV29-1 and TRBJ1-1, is SAVISQKPSRDICQRGTSLTIQCQVDSQVTMMFWYRQQPGQSLTLIATANQGSEATYESGFVIDKFPISRPNLTFSTLTVSNMSPEDSSIYLCSVAQGHTEAFFGQGTRLTVV.

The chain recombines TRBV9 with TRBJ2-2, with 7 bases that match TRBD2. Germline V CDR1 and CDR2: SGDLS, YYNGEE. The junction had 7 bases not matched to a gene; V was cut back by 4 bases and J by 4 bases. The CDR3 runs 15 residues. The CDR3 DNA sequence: TGTGCCAGCAGCCTAGCGGTAAAAGGCACCGGGGAGCTGTTTTTT. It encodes CASSLAVKGTGELFF. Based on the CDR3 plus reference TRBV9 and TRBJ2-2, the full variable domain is DSGVTQTPKHLITATGQRVTLRCSPRSGDLSVYWYQQSLDQGLQFLIQYYNGEERAKGNILERFSAQQFPDLHSELNLSSLELGDSALYFCASSLAVKGTGELFFGEGSRLTVL.

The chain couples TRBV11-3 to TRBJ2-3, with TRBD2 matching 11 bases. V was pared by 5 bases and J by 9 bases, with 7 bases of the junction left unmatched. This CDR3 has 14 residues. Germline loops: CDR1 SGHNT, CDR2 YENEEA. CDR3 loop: CASSPTSGSSTQYF. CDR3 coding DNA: TGTGCCAGCAGCCCAACTAGCGGGAGTAGCACGCAGTATTTT.

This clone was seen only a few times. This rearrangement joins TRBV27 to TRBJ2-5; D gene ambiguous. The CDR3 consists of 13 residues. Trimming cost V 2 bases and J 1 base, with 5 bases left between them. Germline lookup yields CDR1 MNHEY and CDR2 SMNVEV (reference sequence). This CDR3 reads CASSLRPQETQYF. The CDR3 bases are TGTGCCAGCAGTTTAAGGCCCCAAGAGACCCAGTACTTC.

As DNA, the CDR3 is TGTGCCAGCAGCGTTGGAGGTCGGTCCTACGAGCAGTACTTC. As protein: CASSVGGRSYEQYF. The chain joins TRBV9 to TRBJ2-7; possible D gene TRBD2, 5 bases. The CDR3 consists of 14 residues. Germline-derived CDR1 and CDR2 are SGDLS and YYNGEE. V dropped 2 bases and J dropped 1 base, with 10 bases sitting between them.

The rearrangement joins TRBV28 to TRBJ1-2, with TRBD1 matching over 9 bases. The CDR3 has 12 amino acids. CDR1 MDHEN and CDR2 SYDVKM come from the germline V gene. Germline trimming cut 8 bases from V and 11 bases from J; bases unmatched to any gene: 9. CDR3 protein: CASSIQGQGYTF. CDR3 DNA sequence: TGTGCCAGCTCGATCCAGGGACAGGGTTACACCTTC.

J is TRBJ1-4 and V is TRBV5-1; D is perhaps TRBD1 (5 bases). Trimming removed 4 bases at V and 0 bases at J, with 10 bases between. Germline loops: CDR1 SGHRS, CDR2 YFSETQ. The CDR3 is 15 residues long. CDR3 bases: TGCGCCAGCAGCCCAGGGACCTCAACTAATGAAAAACTGTTTTTT. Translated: CASSPGTSTNEKLFF. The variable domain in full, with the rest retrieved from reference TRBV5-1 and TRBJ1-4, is KAGVTQTPRYLIKTRGQQVTLSCSPISGHRSVSWYQQTPGQGLQFLFEYFSETQRNKGNFPGRFSGRQFSNSRSEMNVSTLELGDSALYLCASSPGTSTNEKLFFGSGTQLSVL.

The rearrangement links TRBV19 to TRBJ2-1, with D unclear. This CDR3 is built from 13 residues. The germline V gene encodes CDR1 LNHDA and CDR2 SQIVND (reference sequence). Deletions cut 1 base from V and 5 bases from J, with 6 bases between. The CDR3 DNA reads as TGTGCCAGTAGTATAGGAGGCAACAATGAGCAGTTCTTC. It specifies CASSIGGNNEQFF.

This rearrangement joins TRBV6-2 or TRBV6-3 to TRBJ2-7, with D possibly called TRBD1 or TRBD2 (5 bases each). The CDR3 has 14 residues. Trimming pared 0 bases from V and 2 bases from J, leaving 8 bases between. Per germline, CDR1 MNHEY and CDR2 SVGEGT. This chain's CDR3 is CASSYSGTAYEQYF. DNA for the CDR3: TGTGCCAGCAGTTACTCCGGGACCGCCTACGAGCAGTACTTC.

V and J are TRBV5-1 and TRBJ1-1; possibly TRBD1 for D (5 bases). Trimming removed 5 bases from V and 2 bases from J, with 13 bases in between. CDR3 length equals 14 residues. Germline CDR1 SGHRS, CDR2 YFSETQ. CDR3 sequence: CASSSYQGNTEAFF. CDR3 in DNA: TGCGCCAGCAGTTCATACCAGGGAAACACTGAAGCTTTCTTT.

The CDR3 loop reads CAWSAQGAGANVLTF. The CDR3 DNA is TGTGCCTGGAGTGCCCAGGGGGCTGGGGCCAACGTCCTGACTTTC. This chain uses TRBV30 with TRBJ2-6; TRBD1 aligns across 7 bases. The CDR3 extends over 15 amino acids. V was clipped by 1 base and J by 2 bases; unmatched bases: 2. Per germline, CDR1 GTSNPN and CDR2 SVGIG (reference sequence).

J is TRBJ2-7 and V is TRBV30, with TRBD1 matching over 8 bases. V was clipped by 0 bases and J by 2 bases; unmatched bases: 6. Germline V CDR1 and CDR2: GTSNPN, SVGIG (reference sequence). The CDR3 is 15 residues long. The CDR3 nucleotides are TGTGCCTGGAGTGTAGGCGGACAGGGTCCCTACGAGCAGTACTTC. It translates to CAWSVGGQGPYEQYF.

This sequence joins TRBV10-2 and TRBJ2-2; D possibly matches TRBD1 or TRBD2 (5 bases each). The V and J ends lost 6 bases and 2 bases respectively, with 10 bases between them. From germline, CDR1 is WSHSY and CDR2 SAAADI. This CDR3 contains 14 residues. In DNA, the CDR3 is TGCGCCAGCAGCTCGGGACCCAACACCGGGGAGCTGTTTTTT. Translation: CASSSGPNTGELFF.

CDR3: CATSPSGLSGYTF. CDR3 nucleotide sequence: TGTGCCACCAGTCCTTCGGGACTGTCTGGCTACACCTTC. The genes are TRBV24-1 and TRBJ1-2; D might be TRBD1 (5 bases). There are 13 residues in the CDR3. Germline V gives CDR1 KGHDR, CDR2 SFDVKD. Trimming removed 6 bases at V and 7 bases at J, with 14 bases between.

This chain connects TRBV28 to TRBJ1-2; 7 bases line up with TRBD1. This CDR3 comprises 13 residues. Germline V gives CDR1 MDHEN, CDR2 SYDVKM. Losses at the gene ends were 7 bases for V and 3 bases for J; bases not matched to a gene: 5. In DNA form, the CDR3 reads TGTGCCAGCACCCCGACAGGGTACTATGGCTACACCTTC. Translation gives CASTPTGYYGYTF.

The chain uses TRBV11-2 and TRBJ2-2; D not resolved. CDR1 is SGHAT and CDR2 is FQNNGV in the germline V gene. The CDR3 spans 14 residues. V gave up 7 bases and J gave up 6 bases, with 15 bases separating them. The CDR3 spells CASTTTLGPGELFF. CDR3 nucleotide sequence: TGTGCCAGCACCACAACGTTGGGCCCCGGGGAGCTGTTTTTT.